A selection of T cell receptor beta chains follows, all from one sample in a study of CD8+ T cells in alopecia areata. The repertoire was sequenced with immunoSEQ multiplex PCR; TCRdb's copy has only in-frame clones and lacks some. The profile shows 150,000 to 200,000 clones, 55% to 75% of them singletons. This sample comprised CD4+ T cells sorted from blood, obtained at week 4, from a patient treated with tofacitinib. Receptors were obtained from a human donor with alopecia areata. Each CDR3 is given with its conserved first and last residue. A D gene is named only where the DNA matches it firmly. Clone size appears in some rows only: once, few, many, or a class for an expanded clone.

CDR3,DNA,size,V,J,D
CATSPLGGGSTDTQYF,TGTGCCACCAGCCCGTTAGGGGGAGGTAGCACAGATACGCAGTATTTT,.,TRBV15,TRBJ2-3,.
CASSERGRGNSPLHF,TGTGCCAGCAGTGAAAGGGGCAGGGGGAATTCACCCCTCCACTTT,.,TRBV25-1,TRBJ1-6,TRBD1
CASSHGTGPTDTQYF,TGCGCCAGCAGCCACGGGACAGGGCCCACAGATACGCAGTATTTT,.,TRBV4-3,TRBJ2-3,TRBD1
CASSTSPGPQHF,TGTGCCAGCAGCACCTCGCCGGGGCCCCAGCATTTT,.,TRBV13,TRBJ1-5,.
CASSLGLDTNQPQHF,TGCGCCAGCAGCTTGGGCCTCGACACCAATCAGCCCCAGCATTTT,once,TRBV5-1,TRBJ1-5,.
CASRGTGGRGANVLTF,TGTGCCAGCCGGGGGACAGGGGGCCGCGGGGCCAACGTCCTGACTTTC,once,TRBV2,TRBJ2-6,TRBD1
CASSPRTSVDEQFF,TGTGCCAGCAGCCCTCGGACTAGTGTGGATGAGCAGTTCTTC,.,TRBV5-5,TRBJ2-1,TRBD2
CASSQGGVAYEQYF,TGTGCCAGCAGCCAGGGTGGGGTGGCCTACGAGCAGTACTTC,.,TRBV7-2,TRBJ2-7,.
CASSLAGSGANVLTF,TGTGCCAGCAGCTTAGCGGGGTCTGGGGCCAACGTCCTGACTTTC,.,TRBV7-9,TRBJ2-6,.
CASSRDRNSPLHF,TGTGCCAGCAGCAGGGATCGGAATTCACCCCTCCACTTT,few,TRBV9,TRBJ1-6,.
CASSQVGAVIYEQYF,TGCGCCAGCAGCCAAGTGGGGGCGGTGATCTACGAGCAGTACTTC,.,TRBV4-3,TRBJ2-7,.
CASSIGHYNSPLHF,TGTGCCAGCAGTATTGGGCATTACAATTCACCCCTCCACTTT,.,TRBV25-1,TRBJ1-6,.
CASSLARVDGYTF,TGTGCCAGCAGCTTAGCAAGGGTTGACGGCTACACCTTC,once,TRBV7-2,TRBJ1-2,.
CASSLSTQPYEQYF,TGTGCCAGCAGCTTATCTACTCAACCCTACGAGCAGTACTTC,.,TRBV7-2,TRBJ2-7,.
CAWGRGTERPGYTF,TGTGCCTGGGGACGTGGAACAGAGCGTCCTGGCTACACCTTC,.,TRBV30,TRBJ1-2,.
CASSLERDWKNIQYF,TGTGCCAGCAGCTTGGAGAGAGACTGGAAAAACATTCAGTACTTC,.,TRBV5-6,TRBJ2-4,.
CASRELGSLQETQYF,TGTGCCAGCAGGGAGCTTGGATCCCTGCAAGAGACCCAGTACTTC,.,TRBV11-2,TRBJ2-5,.
CSVENRQGIAYEQYF,TGCAGCGTTGAGAATAGGCAGGGCATCGCCTACGAGCAGTACTTC,.,TRBV29-1,TRBJ2-7,.
CSVGDRASETQYF,TGCAGCGTTGGGGACAGAGCCTCGGAGACCCAGTACTTC,.,TRBV29-1,TRBJ2-5,TRBD1
CASSLMTPEAFF,TGTGCCAGCAGCTTAATGACACCTGAAGCTTTCTTT,.,TRBV11-2,TRBJ1-1,.
CASTYEQYF,TGTGCCAGCACCTACGAGCAGTACTTC,.,TRBV6-9,TRBJ2-7,.
CASSSPTGTSQGELFF,TGTGCCAGCAGTTCCCCGACCGGGACTTCCCAGGGGGAGCTGTTTTTT,.,TRBV6-6,TRBJ2-2,.
CAWSRDKSTDTQYF,TGTGCCTGGAGTCGAGACAAGTCCACAGATACGCAGTATTTT,.,TRBV30,TRBJ2-3,.
CASSLGPPDTEAFF,TGTGCCAGCAGCTTGGGGCCGCCGGACACTGAAGCTTTCTTT,.,TRBV5-5,TRBJ1-1,.
CASSPPRVAYNEQFF,TGTGCCAGCAGCCCCCCTAGGGTGGCCTACAATGAGCAGTTCTTC,.,TRBV9,TRBJ2-1,.
CASKGQAAVSAEAFF,TGTGCCAGCAAGGGACAGGCGGCCGTAAGCGCTGAAGCTTTCTTT,.,TRBV2,TRBJ1-1,TRBD1
CASSDSGNQPQHF,TGTGCCAGCAGTGACTCAGGGAATCAGCCCCAGCATTTT,few,TRBV2,TRBJ1-5,.
CASSLAGGSQPQHF,TGTGCCAGCAGCTTGGCGGGGGGCAGTCAGCCCCAGCATTTT,.,TRBV5-4,TRBJ1-5,.
CASSQATTGEGINGYTF,TGTGCCAGCAGCCAAGCCACGACAGGTGAGGGGATAAATGGCTACACCTTC,few,TRBV4-2,TRBJ1-2,.
CAWSRRGGNQPQHF,TGTGCCTGGAGTCGCCGGGGAGGCAATCAGCCCCAGCATTTT,.,TRBV30,TRBJ1-5,.
CASSVGGGDGYTF,TGTGCCAGCAGCGTAGGAGGGGGAGATGGCTACACCTTC,.,TRBV9,TRBJ1-2,.
CASSFPGEETQYF,TGCGCCAGCAGCTTTCCAGGGGAGGAGACCCAGTACTTC,once,TRBV5-1,TRBJ2-5,.
CASSYTRTSEETQYF,TGTGCCAGCAGTTACACAAGGACATCCGAAGAGACCCAGTACTTC,.,TRBV6-6,TRBJ2-5,.
CSVVGQRTGELFF,TGCAGCGTTGTCGGACAGAGGACCGGGGAGCTGTTTTTT,.,TRBV29-1,TRBJ2-2,.
CASSLAGNNSPLHF,TGTGCCAGCAGCTTGGCCGGGAATAATTCACCCCTCCACTTT,.,TRBV5-6,TRBJ1-6,.
CASSYSRKGAREKLFF,TGTGCCAGCAGTTACTCGAGGAAGGGGGCAAGGGAAAAACTGTTTTTT,.,TRBV6-5,TRBJ1-4,TRBD1
CSAHGGSEAFF,TGCAGCGCGCATGGCGGATCTGAAGCTTTCTTT,once,TRBV29-1,TRBJ1-1,.
CASSQVSGATSPLHF,TGCGCCAGCAGCCAAGTATCCGGGGCCACTTCACCCCTCCACTTT,.,TRBV4-3,TRBJ1-6,.
CSVRTSAETQYF,TGCAGCGTTAGGACTAGTGCAGAGACCCAGTACTTC,few,TRBV29-1,TRBJ2-5,TRBD2
CASSIRGTDEAFF,TGTGCCAGCAGCATACGCGGGACAGATGAAGCTTTCTTT,few,TRBV7-9,TRBJ1-1,TRBD1
CATSTSGGTLRNQYF,TGTGCCACCAGCACTAGCGGGGGAACCCTTAGGAACCAGTACTTC,.,TRBV15,TRBJ2-5,TRBD2